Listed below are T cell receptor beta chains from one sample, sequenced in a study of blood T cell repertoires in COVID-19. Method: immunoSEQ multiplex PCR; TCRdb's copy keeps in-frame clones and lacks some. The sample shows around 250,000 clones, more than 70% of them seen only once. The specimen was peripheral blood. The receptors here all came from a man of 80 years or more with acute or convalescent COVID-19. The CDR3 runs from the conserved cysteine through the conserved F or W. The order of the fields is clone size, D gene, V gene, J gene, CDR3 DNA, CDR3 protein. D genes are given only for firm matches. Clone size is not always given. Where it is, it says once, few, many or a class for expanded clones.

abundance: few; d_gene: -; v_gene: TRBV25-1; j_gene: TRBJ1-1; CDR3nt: TGTGCCAGCAGCCCTACCCACAGCCCGAACACTGAAGCTTTCTTT; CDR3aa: CASSPTHSPNTEAFF
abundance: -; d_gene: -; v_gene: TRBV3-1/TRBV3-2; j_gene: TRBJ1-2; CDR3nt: TGTGCCAGCAGCCAGGGAGAGGTTTATGGCTACACCTTC; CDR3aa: CASSQGEVYGYTF
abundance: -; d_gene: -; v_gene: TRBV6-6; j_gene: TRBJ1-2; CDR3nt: TGTGCCAGCAGTAATGGCGGTGTCGGCTACACCTTC; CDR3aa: CASSNGGVGYTF
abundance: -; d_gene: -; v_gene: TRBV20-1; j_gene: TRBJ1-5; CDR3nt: TGCAGTGTCCGTCAGCCCCAGCATTTT; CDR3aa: CSVRQPQHF
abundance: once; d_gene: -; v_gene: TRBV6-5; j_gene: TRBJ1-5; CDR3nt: TGTGCCAGCAGTTCTCGCCAGGGCATCAATCAGCCCCAGCATTTT; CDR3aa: CASSSRQGINQPQHF
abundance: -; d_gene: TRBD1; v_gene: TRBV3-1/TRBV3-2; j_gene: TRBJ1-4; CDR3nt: TGTGCCAGCAGCCCGACAGGGGTAAGAGATGAAAAACTGTTTTTT; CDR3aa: CASSPTGVRDEKLFF
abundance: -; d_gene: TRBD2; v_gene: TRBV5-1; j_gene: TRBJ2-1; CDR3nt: TGCGCCAGCAGCTTGCTGCGGGGGGCCCCCAGCTCCTACAATGAGCAGTTCTTC; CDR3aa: CASSLLRGAPSSYNEQFF
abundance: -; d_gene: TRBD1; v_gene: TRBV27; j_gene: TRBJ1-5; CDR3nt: TGTGCCAGCAGTGGGGGACAGCTCAATCAGCCCCAGCATTTT; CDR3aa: CASSGGQLNQPQHF
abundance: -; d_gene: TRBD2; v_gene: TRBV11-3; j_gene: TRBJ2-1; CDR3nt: TGTGCCAGCAGCTTAACCCGCGGGAGCAATGAGCAGTTCTTC; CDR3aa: CASSLTRGSNEQFF
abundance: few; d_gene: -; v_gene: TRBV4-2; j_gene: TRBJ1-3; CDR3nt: TGTGCCAGCAGCCAAGATCTGATAGCCTTGAGCTCTGGAAACACCATATATTTT; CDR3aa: CASSQDLIALSSGNTIYF
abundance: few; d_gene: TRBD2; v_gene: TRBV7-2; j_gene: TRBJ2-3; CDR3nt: TGTGCCAGCAGCCTTAGCGGGGGGTTCACAGATACGCAGTATTTT; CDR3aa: CASSLSGGFTDTQYF
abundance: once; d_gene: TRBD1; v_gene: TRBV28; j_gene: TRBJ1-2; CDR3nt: TGTGCCAGCAGTCCAACCGGGACAGCTAACTATGGCTACACCTTC; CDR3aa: CASSPTGTANYGYTF
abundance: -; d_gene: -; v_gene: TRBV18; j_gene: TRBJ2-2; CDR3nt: TGTGCCAGCTCACCACTGCAGGTTAACACCGGGGAGCTGTTTTTT; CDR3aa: CASSPLQVNTGELFF
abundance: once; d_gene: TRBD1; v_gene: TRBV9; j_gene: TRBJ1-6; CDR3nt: TGTGCCAGCAGCCCCTGGACAGGGGAAAATTCACCCCTCCACTTT; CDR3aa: CASSPWTGENSPLHF
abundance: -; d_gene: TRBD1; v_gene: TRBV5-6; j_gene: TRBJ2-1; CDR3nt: TGTGCCAGCAGCGCGGCTGGGACAGGAGTTTACAATGAGCAGTTCTTC; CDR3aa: CASSAAGTGVYNEQFF
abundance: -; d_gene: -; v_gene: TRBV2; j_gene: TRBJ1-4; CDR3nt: TGTGCCAGCTGGGGAGCTGGGAAACTGTTTTTT; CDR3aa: CASWGAGKLFF
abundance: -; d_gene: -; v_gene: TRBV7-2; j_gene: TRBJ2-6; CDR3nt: TGTGCCAGCAGCTTAGGGCTCGGGGCCAACGTCCTGACTTTC; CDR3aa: CASSLGLGANVLTF
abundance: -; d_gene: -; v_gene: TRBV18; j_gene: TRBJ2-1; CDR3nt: TGTGCCAGCTCAGCTCTCGGCCTAGCCGGTAATGAGCAGTTCTTC; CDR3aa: CASSALGLAGNEQFF
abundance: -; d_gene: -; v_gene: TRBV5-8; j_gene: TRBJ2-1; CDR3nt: TGTGCCAGCAGGCCGGGACACATCAATGAGCAGTTCTTC; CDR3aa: CASRPGHINEQFF
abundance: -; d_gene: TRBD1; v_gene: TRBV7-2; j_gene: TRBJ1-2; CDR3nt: TGTGCCAGCAGGTCCCCCCGACAGGGTAGCTATGGCTACACCTTC; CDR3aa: CASRSPRQGSYGYTF
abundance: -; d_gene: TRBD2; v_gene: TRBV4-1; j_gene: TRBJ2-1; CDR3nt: TGCGCCAGCAGCCACAGACTAGCAGGTGAGCAGTTCTTC; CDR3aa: CASSHRLAGEQFF
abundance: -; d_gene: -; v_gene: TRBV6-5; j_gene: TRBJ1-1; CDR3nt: TGTGCCAGCAGGGGCCTAAGTGGGAACACTGAAGCTTTCTTT; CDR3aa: CASRGLSGNTEAFF
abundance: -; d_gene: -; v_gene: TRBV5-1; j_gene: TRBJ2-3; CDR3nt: TGCGCCAGCAGTTGGTCGAGCGGCTCAGATACGCAGTATTTT; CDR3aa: CASSWSSGSDTQYF
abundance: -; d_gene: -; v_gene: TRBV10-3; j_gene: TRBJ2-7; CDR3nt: TGTGCCATCAGTGAGTCTATACTGAGAGACGGGGGCTACGAGCAGTACTTC; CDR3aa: CAISESILRDGGYEQYF
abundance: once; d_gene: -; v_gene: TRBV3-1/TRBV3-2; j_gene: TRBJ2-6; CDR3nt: TGTGCCAGCAGCCCCAGGGGTCCCGGCTCTGGGGCCAACGTCCTGACTTTC; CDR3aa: CASSPRGPGSGANVLTF
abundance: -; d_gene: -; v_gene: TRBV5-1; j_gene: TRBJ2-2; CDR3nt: TGCGCCAGCACCCCGGGACACCCGAACACCGGGGAGCTGTTTTTT; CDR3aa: CASTPGHPNTGELFF
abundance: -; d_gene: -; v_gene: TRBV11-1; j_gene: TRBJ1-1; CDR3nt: TGTGCCAGCAGCTTAGCAAGCCGGGGGGCAGGAGCTTTCTTT; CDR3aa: CASSLASRGAGAFF
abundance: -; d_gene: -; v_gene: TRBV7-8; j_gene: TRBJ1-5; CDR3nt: TGTGCCAGCAGCTTGAACCCCCGAGGCTCGGGCAATCAGCCCCAGCATTTT; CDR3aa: CASSLNPRGSGNQPQHF
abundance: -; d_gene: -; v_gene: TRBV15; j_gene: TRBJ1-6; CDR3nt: TGTGCCACCAGCAGAGATCCCTCTCCGAATTCACCCCTCCACTTT; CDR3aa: CATSRDPSPNSPLHF
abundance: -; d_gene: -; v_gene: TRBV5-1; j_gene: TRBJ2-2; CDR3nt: TGCGCCAGCCGAAGCGCGAACACCGGGGAGCTGTTTTTT; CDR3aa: CASRSANTGELFF
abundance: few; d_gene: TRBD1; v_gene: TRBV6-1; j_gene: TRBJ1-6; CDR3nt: TGTGCCAGCAGTGAAGCGCAGGACAGGGGGTCACCCCTCCACTTT; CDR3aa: CASSEAQDRGSPLHF
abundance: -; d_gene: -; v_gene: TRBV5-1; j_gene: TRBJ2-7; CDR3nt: TGCGCCAGCAGCTTAAGCGGGTTCTCCTACGAGCAGTACTTC; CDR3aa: CASSLSGFSYEQYF
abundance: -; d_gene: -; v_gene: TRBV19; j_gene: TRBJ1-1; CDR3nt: TGTGCCAGTAGTTGGGGCCTGTCCGAAGGCTCCCCCTCGGCTTTCTTT; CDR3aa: CASSWGLSEGSPSAFF
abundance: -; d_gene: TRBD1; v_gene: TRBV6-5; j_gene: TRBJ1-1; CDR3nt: TGTGCCAGCAGTTACTGGGGCAGGGGGCAGGTTGAAGCTTTCTTT; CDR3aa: CASSYWGRGQVEAFF
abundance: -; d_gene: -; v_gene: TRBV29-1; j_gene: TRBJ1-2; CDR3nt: TGCAGCGTTTCAGGGGCTGGCGGCTACACCTTC; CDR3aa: CSVSGAGGYTF
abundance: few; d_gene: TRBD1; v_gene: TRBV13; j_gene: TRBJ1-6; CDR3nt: TGTGCCAGCAGCTTACTAGGGGGCGGAGGTAATTCACCCCTCCACTTT; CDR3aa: CASSLLGGGGNSPLHF
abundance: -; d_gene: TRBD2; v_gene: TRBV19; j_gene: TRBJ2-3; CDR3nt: TGTGCCAGTAGTATGCGGGAGGAGGATACGCAGTATTTT; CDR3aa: CASSMREEDTQYF
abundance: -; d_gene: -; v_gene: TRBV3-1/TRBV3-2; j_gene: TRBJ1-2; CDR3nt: TGTGCCAGCAGCCAAGCCCCCGCAGGTCTCATTTATGGCTACACCTTC; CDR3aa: CASSQAPAGLIYGYTF
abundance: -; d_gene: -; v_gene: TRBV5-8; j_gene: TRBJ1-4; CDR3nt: TGTGCCAGCAGCTTGTGGGGGCCGAGCGAAAAACTGTTTTTT; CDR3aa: CASSLWGPSEKLFF
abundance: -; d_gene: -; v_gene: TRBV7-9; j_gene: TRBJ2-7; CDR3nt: TGTGCCAGCAGCCTCCCCGGGACAACCTCCTACGAGCAGTACTTC; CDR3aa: CASSLPGTTSYEQYF
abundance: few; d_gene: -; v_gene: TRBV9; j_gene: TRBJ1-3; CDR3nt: TGTGCCAGCAGCGTAGGCCAGGCTATCTCTGGAAACACCATATATTTT; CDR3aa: CASSVGQAISGNTIYF
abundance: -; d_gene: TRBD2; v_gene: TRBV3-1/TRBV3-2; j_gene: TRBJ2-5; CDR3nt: TGTGCCAGCAGCCCGTCCGGGACTAACCAAGAGACCCAGTACTTC; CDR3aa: CASSPSGTNQETQYF
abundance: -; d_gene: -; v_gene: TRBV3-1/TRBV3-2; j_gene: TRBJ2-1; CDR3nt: TGTGCCAGCAGCCAAGATCTGCCTACGCAGTTCTTC; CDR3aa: CASSQDLPTQFF
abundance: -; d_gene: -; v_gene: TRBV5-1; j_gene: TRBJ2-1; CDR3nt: TGCGCCAGCAGCCTTCTAGCAAATGAGCAGTTCTTC; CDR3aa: CASSLLANEQFF
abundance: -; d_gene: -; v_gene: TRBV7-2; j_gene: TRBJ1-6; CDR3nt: TGTGCCAGCCTGGGGAGCTCCTATAATTCACCCCTCCACTTT; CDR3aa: CASLGSSYNSPLHF
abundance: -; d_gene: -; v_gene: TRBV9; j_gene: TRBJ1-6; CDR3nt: TGTGCCAGCAGCGGTCGGACAGCCGATTCACCCCTCCACTTT; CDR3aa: CASSGRTADSPLHF
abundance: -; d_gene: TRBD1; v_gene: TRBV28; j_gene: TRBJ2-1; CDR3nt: TGTGCCAGCAGGGAACAGGGGACGCAATACAATGAGCAGTTCTTC; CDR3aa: CASREQGTQYNEQFF
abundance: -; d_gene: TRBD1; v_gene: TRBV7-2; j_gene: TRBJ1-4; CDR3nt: TGTGCCAGCAGCAAATACCGACAGGGCGGTAATGAAAAACTGTTTTTT; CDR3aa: CASSKYRQGGNEKLFF
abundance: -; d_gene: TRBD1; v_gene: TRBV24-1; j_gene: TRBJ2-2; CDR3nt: TGTGCCACCGGACGCAGGGGGCCCACCGGGGAGCTGTTTTTT; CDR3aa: CATGRRGPTGELFF
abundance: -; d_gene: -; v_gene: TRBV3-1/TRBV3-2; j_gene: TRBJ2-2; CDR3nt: TGTGCCAGCACAGGGTCCGGGGAGCTGTTTTTT; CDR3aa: CASTGSGELFF
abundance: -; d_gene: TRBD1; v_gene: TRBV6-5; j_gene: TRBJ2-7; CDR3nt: TGTGCCAGCAGCCTACAGGGGTCGAGAAGGTGGAAGCAGTACTTC; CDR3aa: CASSLQGSRRWKQYF
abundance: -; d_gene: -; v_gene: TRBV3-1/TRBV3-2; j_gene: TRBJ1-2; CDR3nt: TGTGCCAGCAGCCAGATGACAGGTGGCTACACCTTC; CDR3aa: CASSQMTGGYTF
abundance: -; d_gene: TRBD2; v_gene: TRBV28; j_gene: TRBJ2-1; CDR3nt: TGTGCCAGCAGTGTGCAACCTAGCGGATCCGAGCAGTTCTTC; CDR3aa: CASSVQPSGSEQFF
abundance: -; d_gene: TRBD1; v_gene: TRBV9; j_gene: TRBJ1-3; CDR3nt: TGTGCCAGCAGCGCGGGGACAGGCCGAGGGGCAATCTCTGGAAACACCATATATTTT; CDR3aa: CASSAGTGRGAISGNTIYF
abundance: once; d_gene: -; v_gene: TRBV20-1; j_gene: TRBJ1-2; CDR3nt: TGCAGTGCTAGTGCGGTTTTGGTTTCTTATGGCTACACCTTC; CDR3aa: CSASAVLVSYGYTF
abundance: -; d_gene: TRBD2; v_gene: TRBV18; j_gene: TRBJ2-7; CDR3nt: TGTGCCAGCTCATCCTCGGGGGGGGCCTCCTACGAGCAGTACTTC; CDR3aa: CASSSSGGASYEQYF
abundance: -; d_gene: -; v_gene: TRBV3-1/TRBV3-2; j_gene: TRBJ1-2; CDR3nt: TGTGCCAGCAGCCAGATGGGGGCTAGCTACACCTTC; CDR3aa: CASSQMGASYTF
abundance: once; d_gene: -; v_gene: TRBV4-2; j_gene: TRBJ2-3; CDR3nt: TGTGCCAGCAGCCAATTCCAAACAGATACGCAGTATTTT; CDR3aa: CASSQFQTDTQYF
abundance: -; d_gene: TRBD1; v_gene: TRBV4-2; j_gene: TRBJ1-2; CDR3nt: TGTGCCAGCAGCCAAGTAGCAGGGGGCGCGGCCGGCTACACCTTC; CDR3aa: CASSQVAGGAAGYTF